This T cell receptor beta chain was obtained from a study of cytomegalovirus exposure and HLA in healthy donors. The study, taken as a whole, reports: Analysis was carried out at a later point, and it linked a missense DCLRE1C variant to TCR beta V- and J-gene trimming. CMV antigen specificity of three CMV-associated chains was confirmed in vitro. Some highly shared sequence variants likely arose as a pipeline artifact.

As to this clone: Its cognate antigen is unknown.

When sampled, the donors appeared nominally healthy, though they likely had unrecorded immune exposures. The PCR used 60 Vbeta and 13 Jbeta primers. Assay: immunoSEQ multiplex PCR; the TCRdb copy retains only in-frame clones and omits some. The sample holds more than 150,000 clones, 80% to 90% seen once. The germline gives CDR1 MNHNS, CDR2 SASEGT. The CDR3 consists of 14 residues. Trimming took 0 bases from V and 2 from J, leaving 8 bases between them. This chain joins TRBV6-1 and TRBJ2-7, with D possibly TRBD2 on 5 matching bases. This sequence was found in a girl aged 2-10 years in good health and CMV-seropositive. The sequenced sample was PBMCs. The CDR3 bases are TGTGCCAGCAGTGAAGCGGGAGTTACCTACGAGCAGTACTTC. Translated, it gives CASSEAGVTYEQYF.